These 29 T cell receptor beta chains were sequenced from one sample in a study of blood T cell repertoires in COVID-19. Clones were read by immunoSEQ multiplex PCR, and TCRdb kept only the in-frame ones, dropping some. In the table there are about 130,000 clones, about 70% of which are singletons. The sequencing sample was made of peripheral blood. All receptors come from a man aged 55 to 69 with acute or convalescent COVID-19.

This clone was seen a few times. The rearrangement joins TRBV2 to TRBJ2-5; no reliable D call. CDR3 length: 11 amino acids. Germline loops: CDR1 SNHLY, CDR2 FYNNEI. The ends were cut back, 5 bases at V and 4 bases at J, with 5 bases in the middle. Here the CDR3 reads CASSYGETQYF. In DNA, the CDR3 is TGTGCCAGCAGTTACGGAGAGACCCAGTACTTC.

V is TRBV7-2 and J is TRBJ2-7; 8 bases are shared with TRBD2. The germline V gene has CDR1 SGHTA and CDR2 FQGNSA. This CDR3 spans 15 amino acids. J gave up 3 bases and V 5 bases, and 9 bases lay outside the gene matches. In nucleotides, the CDR3 is TGTGCCAGCAGCCTTCAGAGCGGGAGAGGCTACGAGCAGTACTTC. Translated, it gives CASSLQSGRGYEQYF.

This clone was found a few times. CDR3 protein: CASSADRGVVNTEAFF. Written as DNA, the CDR3 is TGTGCCAGCAGCGCGGACAGGGGTGTAGTGAACACTGAAGCTTTCTTT. The genes are TRBV5-6 and TRBJ1-1; 9 bases line up with TRBD1. Germline loops: CDR1 SGHDT, CDR2 YYEEEE. The CDR3 sequence is 16 residues long. J lost 0 bases, V lost 4 bases, and 7 bases had no gene match.

The chain carries TRBV3-1 (or the pseudogene TRBV3-2) and TRBJ1-1; 8 nucleotides align to TRBD1. Germline values: CDR1 LGHDT, CDR2 YNNKEL (reference sequence). The CDR3 runs to 15 residues. V was clipped by 6 bases and J by 1 base; unmatched bases: 7. In DNA, the CDR3 is TGTGCCAGCAGACTAACGGACAGGGAGAACACTGAAGCTTTCTTT. It yields the protein CASRLTDRENTEAFF.

The sample holds one count of this clone. The chain links TRBV19 to TRBJ1-2, with a tentative D call TRBD1 (5 bases). The CDR3 is 13 residues long. Germline assignment: CDR1 LNHDA and CDR2 SQIVND (reference sequence). The V gene lost 2 bases and the J gene lost 7 bases, with 11 bases spanning the gap. The CDR3 here is CASSIRGRAGYTF. CDR3 sequence (DNA): TGTGCCAGTAGTATAAGGGGCAGGGCTGGCTACACCTTC.

The sample holds a few counts of this clone. The V and J genes are TRBV30 and TRBJ2-7; maybe TRBD2 (7 bases). CDR1 and CDR2 from the germline V gene are GTSNPN and SVGIG (reference sequence). V lost 3 bases and J lost 4, with 16 bases in between. This CDR3 is 14 amino acids long. The chain's CDR3 is CAWSAVGGPYEQYF. The DNA of the CDR3 is TGTGCCTGGAGCGCCGTGGGGGGGCCTTACGAGCAGTACTTC. Full variable domain (remainder filled in from reference TRBV30 and TRBJ2-7): SQTIHQWPATLVQPVGSPLSLECTVEGTSNPNLYWYRQAAGRGLQLLFYSVGIGQISSEVPQNLSASRPQDRQFILSSKKLLLSDSGFYLCAWSAVGGPYEQYFGPGTRLTVT.

This clone is medium-sized (0.01 to 0.1%) in the sample. The rearrangement joins TRBV3-1 (or the pseudogene TRBV3-2) to TRBJ1-4; TRBD1 matches at 7 bases. This CDR3 contains 15 residues. V was pared by 5 bases and J by 0 bases, with 3 bases of the junction left unmatched. The germline gives CDR1 LGHDT, CDR2 YNNKEL (reference sequence). The CDR3 loop reads CASSADRATNEKLFF. CDR3 DNA: TGTGCCAGCAGCGCCGACAGGGCAACTAATGAAAAACTGTTTTTT.

J is TRBJ2-7 and V is TRBV7-6; TRBD1 matches 8 bases. This CDR3 is built from 14 residues. The trim removed 1 base at V and 5 bases at J, leaving 4 bases unmatched. Per germline, CDR1 SGHVS and CDR2 FNYEAQ. The CDR3 loop reads CASSLGTGINEQYF. In DNA form, the CDR3 reads TGTGCCAGCAGCTTAGGGACAGGGATCAACGAGCAGTACTTC.

The chain is built from TRBV3-1 (or the pseudogene TRBV3-2) and TRBJ2-2; 11 bases are a match to TRBD2. The CDR3 runs 17 residues. V shed 7 bases, J shed 6 bases, and the junction held 13 bases outside the gene matches. Germline V gene sequence: CDR1 LGHDT, CDR2 YNNKEL (reference sequence). CDR3 protein: CASKGSGGAQFAGELFF. CDR3 in DNA: TGTGCCAGCAAGGGTAGCGGGGGGGCTCAATTCGCCGGGGAGCTGTTTTTT.

The chain links TRBV10-2 to TRBJ2-1; possibly TRBD1 for D (6 bases). Germline-derived CDR1 and CDR2 are WSHSY and SAAADI. The CDR3 is 14 amino acids. Trimming took off 7 bases at V and 1 base at J, with 11 bases between the two ends. The CDR3 is CASIKGGSYNEQFF. Here the CDR3 DNA reads TGCGCCAGCATAAAAGGGGGATCCTACAATGAGCAGTTCTTC.

The rearrangement joins TRBV29-1 to TRBJ2-1; 14 nucleotides align to TRBD2. The J segment lost 14 bases and the V segment lost 4 bases, leaving 10 bases of the junction unmatched. This CDR3 has 14 residues. Germline V lookup: CDR1 SQVTM, CDR2 ANQGSEA. CDR3 protein: CSVGVTSGGAGEFF. The CDR3 coding sequence is TGCAGCGTTGGTGTGACTAGCGGGGGGGCCGGTGAGTTCTTC.

The rearrangement links TRBV5-6 to TRBJ1-6; TRBD1 might be the D (5 bases). V lost 0 bases, J lost 7 bases, and 11 bases lay in between. This CDR3 has 15 amino acids. The germline V gene encodes CDR1 SGHDT and CDR2 YYEEEE. As DNA, the CDR3 is TGTGCCAGCAGCTTGGAGGTCAGGGCAAATTCACCCCTCCACTTT. Its translation is CASSLEVRANSPLHF. The complete variable domain, with remaining parts taken from reference TRBV5-6 and TRBJ1-6, reads DAGVTQSPTHLIKTRGQQVTLRCSPKSGHDTVSWYQQALGQGPQFIFQYYEEEERQRGNFPDRFSGHQFPNYSSELNVNALLLGDSALYLCASSLEVRANSPLHFGNGTRLTVT.

The V call is TRBV27, the J call TRBJ1-4; a possible D gene is TRBD1 (5 bases). The CDR3 length is 16 residues. The germline V gene encodes CDR1 MNHEY and CDR2 SMNVEV (reference sequence). The ends were cut back, 5 bases at V and 0 bases at J, with 13 bases in the middle. The CDR3 here is CASSPFQGSTNEKLFF. CDR3 coding DNA: TGTGCCAGCAGTCCCTTTCAGGGATCAACTAATGAAAAACTGTTTTTT.

The chain combines TRBV9 with TRBJ2-3; 7 nucleotides line up with TRBD2. The CDR3 loop spans 17 amino acids. The J segment lost 0 bases and the V segment lost 3 bases, leaving 10 bases of the junction unmatched. Germline values: CDR1 SGDLS, CDR2 YYNGEE. The CDR3 sequence: CASSAPTSDASTDTQYF. The CDR3 nucleotides are TGTGCCAGCAGCGCACCCACTAGCGACGCTAGCACAGATACGCAGTATTTT.

The chain is built from TRBV6-5 and TRBJ2-3; 7 positions match TRBD2. There are 16 residues in the CDR3. V dropped 4 bases and J dropped 0; count of bases not matched to a gene: 7. Germline CDR1 is MNHEY and CDR2 is SVGAGI. CDR3: CASSFASGSSTDTQYF. CDR3 DNA sequence: TGTGCCAGCAGTTTCGCTAGCGGATCTAGCACAGATACGCAGTATTTT.

There are a few counts of this clone. The chain links TRBV7-6 to TRBJ1-1; 8 nucleotides agree with TRBD1. V trimming: 5 bases; J trimming: 11 bases; junction bases outside the gene matches: 7. The germline gives CDR1 SGHVS, CDR2 FNYEAQ. This CDR3 spans 12 amino acids. For the CDR3, the DNA is TGTGCCAGCAGCGCCCCTACAGGGGGGGCTTTCTTT. It specifies CASSAPTGGAFF.

V usage is TRBV3-1 (or the pseudogene TRBV3-2) and J usage is TRBJ1-2; D gene uncertain. The ends were cut back, 5 bases at V and 3 bases at J, with 16 bases in the middle. The CDR3 has 15 residues. The germline V gene has CDR1 LGHDT and CDR2 YNNKEL (reference sequence). CDR3: CASSDQYRGDYGYTF. The CDR3 bases are TGTGCCAGCAGCGATCAGTATCGGGGTGACTATGGCTACACCTTC.

This clone came up a few times. The chain links TRBV6-5 to TRBJ1-1, with no clear D. The V gene lost 6 bases and the J gene lost 0 bases, with 11 bases spanning the gap. Germline V gene lookup returns CDR1 MNHEY and CDR2 SVGAGI. This CDR3 region has 14 residues. The CDR3 bases are TGTGCCAGCAGGGAGCGGAGTATGAACACTGAAGCTTTCTTT. Residues: CASRERSMNTEAFF.

The V and J genes are TRBV24-1 and TRBJ1-5; the D is unclear. The CDR3 is 13 residues long. CDR1 is KGHDR, CDR2 SFDVKD, per germline. Trimming left V 9 bases short and J 0 bases short, with 8 bases between. The CDR3 is CATGQYSNQPQHF. CDR3 sequence (DNA): TGTGCCACCGGGCAGTATAGCAATCAGCCCCAGCATTTT.

This chain connects TRBV7-3 to TRBJ1-6, with a weak D call TRBD1 (6 bases). CDR1 is SGHTA, CDR2 FQGTGA, per germline. V lost 3 bases to trimming and J lost 5 bases, with 14 bases between them. The CDR3 has 16 amino acids. CDR3 bases: TGTGCCAGCAGCTTTACAGGGCCACGAAATAATTCACCCCTCCACTTT. Translated, it gives CASSFTGPRNNSPLHF.

The chain combines TRBV7-2 with TRBJ1-1, with 8 bases aligning to TRBD1. Germline assignment: CDR1 SGHTA and CDR2 FQGNSA. V lost 5 bases, J lost 5 bases, and 7 bases stayed unmatched. The CDR3 runs 14 residues. The CDR3 here is CASSAQGVVTEAFF. As DNA, the CDR3 is TGTGCCAGCAGCGCACAGGGGGTTGTGACTGAAGCTTTCTTT.

The chain links TRBV9 to TRBJ2-3; a possible D gene is TRBD2 (6 bases). The CDR3 sequence is 15 residues long. V was cut by 4 bases and J by 3 bases, with 15 bases left in between. Germline loops: CDR1 SGDLS, CDR2 YYNGEE. The CDR3 sequence: CASSPLGGVTDTQYF. CDR3 DNA sequence: TGTGCCAGCAGCCCGCTCGGGGGAGTGACAGATACGCAGTATTTT.

The gene calls are TRBV28 and TRBJ2-3, with 7 bases aligning to TRBD2. Germline V lookup: CDR1 MDHEN, CDR2 SYDVKM. The CDR3 contains 17 residues. The trim removed 6 bases at V and 2 bases at J, leaving 14 bases unmatched. The DNA of the CDR3 is TGTGCCAGCAGCCCACAAGGCGGCGGGGGATACACAGATACGCAGTATTTT. It specifies CASSPQGGGGYTDTQYF.

This clone has only a few counts. This chain joins TRBV11-2 and TRBJ2-2, with 8 bases identical to TRBD1. Trimming took 6 bases from V and 4 from J; bases not matched to a gene: 7. The CDR3 contains 15 residues. Germline lookup yields CDR1 SGHAT and CDR2 FQNNGV. Here the CDR3 DNA reads TGTGCCAGCAGTGTAGACAGGGGCAGCACCGGGGAGCTGTTTTTT. Residues: CASSVDRGSTGELFF. The full variable domain, with the rest looked up from reference TRBV11-2 and TRBJ2-2, is EAGVAQSPRYKIIEKRQSVAFWCNPISGHATLYWYQQILGQGPKLLIQFQNNGVVDDSQLPKDRFSAERLKGVDSTLKIQPAKLEDSAVYLCASSVDRGSTGELFFGEGSRLTVL.

The CDR3 loop is CASSLTGDRVRTEAFF. The CDR3 coding sequence is TGCGCCAGCAGCTTGACAGGGGACAGGGTAAGGACTGAAGCTTTCTTT. This rearrangement joins TRBV5-1 to TRBJ1-1; TRBD1 matches at 9 bases. This CDR3 is 16 amino acids long. Trimming cost V 1 base and J 5 bases; bases outside gene matches: 9. The V gene's germline CDR1 is SGHRS and CDR2 YFSETQ.

The chain employs TRBV30 and TRBJ1-2; D call uncertain. V was cut by 3 bases and J by 3 bases, with 11 bases left in between. CDR1 is GTSNPN and CDR2 is SVGIG in the germline V gene (reference sequence). The CDR3 sequence is 13 residues long. In DNA form, the CDR3 reads TGTGCCTGGAGCGCACAGCAAGACTATGGCTACACCTTC. Its protein product is CAWSAQQDYGYTF.

The chain uses TRBV18 and TRBJ2-7; 9 bases are a match to TRBD1. V shed 3 bases and J 5 bases; nucleotides not matched to a gene: 8. CDR1 and CDR2 (germline): KGHSH, LQKENI. The CDR3 length is 15 residues. The CDR3 is CASSPSWDRVHEQYF. CDR3 coding DNA: TGTGCCAGCTCACCTAGCTGGGACAGGGTCCACGAGCAGTACTTC. Using reference TRBV18 and TRBJ2-7 for the parts outside the CDR3, the full variable domain is NAGVMQNPRHLVRRRGQEARLRCSPMKGHSHVYWYRQLPEEGLKFMVYLQKENIIDESGMPKERFSAEFPKEGPSILRIQQVVRGDSAAYFCASSPSWDRVHEQYFGPGTRLTVT.

The chain is built from TRBV12-3 or TRBV12-4 and TRBJ1-2, with 8 bases fitting TRBD1. This CDR3 region has 12 residues. J gave up 9 bases and V 5 bases, and 5 bases lay outside the gene matches. The CDR3 coding sequence is TGTGCCAGCAGTGGACAGGGTTGGAGCTACACCTTC. Amino acids: CASSGQGWSYTF.

The genes are TRBV9 and TRBJ2-1; TRBD2 aligns across 10 bases. CDR1 and CDR2 (germline): SGDLS, YYNGEE. CDR3 size: 17 residues. V shed 0 bases, J shed 8 bases, and the junction held 11 bases outside the gene matches. The CDR3 bases are TGTGCCAGCAGCGTAGTCGGTAGCGGGGGGAGCGCCGATGAGCAGTTCTTC. Its translation is CASSVVGSGGSADEQFF.